This paragraph covers one T cell receptor beta chain sequence. Its antigen remains undetermined. Base qualities are not at hand, and no much larger clone is one base apart. V is trimmed back by 4 bases and J by 1 base, and the junction contains 7 bases that no gene match accounts for. The CDR3 holds 17 amino acids from the cysteine to the phenylalanine. Of all the DNA, just the CDR3 is kept, 51 bases in frame from base 1. CDR1 and CDR2, looked up from the germline V gene (reference sequence), are LNHDA and SQIVND. The library was generated by the immunoSEQ multiplex PCR assay. TCRdb took this table from immuneACCESS and kept in-frame rearrangements with V and J called. Such tables lack part of the clones; where checked against another copy, unresolved V genes explain under half of the gap, and the rest is unexplained. Present in this sample are around 7,000 clones, 80% to 90% of which were seen just once. 6.5% of the sample is held by the ten biggest clonotypes.

These data come from a study of chemoradiotherapy in HPV16-positive cancers (dated by TCRdb to 2021 to 2024). Broadly, across the study: Using functional T-cell assays on cells from a couple of HPV16-positive patients, the researchers defined candidate HPV-specific T-cell clones and common TCR motifs. TCR repertoires from 86 patients with HPV-related cancers were then used to track the candidate HPV-specific TCRs and motifs. The study asked whether T-cell immunity against the HPV oncoproteins E6 and E7 changes during chemoradiotherapy and whether it affects survival.

What the study reported, not specific to this receptor: The functional definition of HPV-specific T cells came from only a couple of HPV16-positive patients, and the survival association was reported for HPV16-positive patients. Improved recurrence-free survival in HPV16-positive patients was associated with expansion of HPV-responsive T cells during chemoradiotherapy. Expansion of candidate HPV-specific clones and E7-related TCR motifs was observed in the tumor microenvironment during treatment, whereas no such expansion was observed for non-HPV-specific T cells.

Because repertoires were sampled repeatedly during chemoradiotherapy, clonal expansion in the tumor microenvironment could be followed. This receptor was taken from a human donor with HPV-associated anogenital cancer. Sequences were derived from tumor tissue, sampled from a patient who underwent chemoradiotherapy. The V and J segments used are TRBV19 and TRBJ2-1, with 10 bases matching TRBD2. The CDR3 reads CASSRGSGGSSYNEQFF. The nucleotide sequence reads as follows: TGTGCCAGTAGTAGGGGTAGCGGGGGGTCTTCCTACAATGAGCAGTTCTTC.